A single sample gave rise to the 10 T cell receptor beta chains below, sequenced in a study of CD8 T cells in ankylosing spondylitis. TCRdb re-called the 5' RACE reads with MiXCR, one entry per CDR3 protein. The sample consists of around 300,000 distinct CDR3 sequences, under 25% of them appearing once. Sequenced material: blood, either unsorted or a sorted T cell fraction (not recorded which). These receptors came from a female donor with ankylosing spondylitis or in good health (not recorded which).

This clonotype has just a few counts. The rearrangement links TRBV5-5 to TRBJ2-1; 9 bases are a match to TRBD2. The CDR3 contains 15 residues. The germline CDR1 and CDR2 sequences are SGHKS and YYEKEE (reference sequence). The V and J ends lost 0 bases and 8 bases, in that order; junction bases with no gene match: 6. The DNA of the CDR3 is TGTGCCAGCAGCTTGGTACGGCGGGAGGGGGATGAGCAGTTCTTC. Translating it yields CASSLVRREGDEQFF.

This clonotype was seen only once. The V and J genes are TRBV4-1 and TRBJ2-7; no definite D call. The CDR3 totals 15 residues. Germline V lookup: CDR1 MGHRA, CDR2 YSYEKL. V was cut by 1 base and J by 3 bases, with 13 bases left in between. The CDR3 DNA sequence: TGCGCCAGCAGCCAAGGGTCCGGGCCGAACTACGAGCAGTACTTC. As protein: CASSQGSGPNYEQYF.

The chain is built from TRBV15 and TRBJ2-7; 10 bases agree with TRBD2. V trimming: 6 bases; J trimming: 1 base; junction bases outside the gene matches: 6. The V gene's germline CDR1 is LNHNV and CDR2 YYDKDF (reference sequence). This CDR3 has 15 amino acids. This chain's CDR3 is CATRVAGGGSYEQYF. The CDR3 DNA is TGTGCCACCAGAGTAGCGGGAGGAGGATCCTACGAGCAGTACTTC.

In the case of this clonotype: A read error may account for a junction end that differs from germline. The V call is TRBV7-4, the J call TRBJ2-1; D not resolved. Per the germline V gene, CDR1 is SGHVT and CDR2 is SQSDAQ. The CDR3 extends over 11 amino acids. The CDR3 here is CASSPKTLQVF. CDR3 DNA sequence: TGTGCCAGCAGCCCGAAGACCCTTCAGGTCTTC.

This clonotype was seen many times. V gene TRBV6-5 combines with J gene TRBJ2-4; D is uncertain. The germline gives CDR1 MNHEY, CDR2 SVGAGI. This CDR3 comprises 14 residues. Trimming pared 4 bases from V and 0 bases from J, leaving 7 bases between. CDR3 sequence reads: CASSFSRAKNIQYF. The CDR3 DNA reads TGTGCCAGCAGTTTCTCGAGAGCCAAAAACATTCAGTACTTC.

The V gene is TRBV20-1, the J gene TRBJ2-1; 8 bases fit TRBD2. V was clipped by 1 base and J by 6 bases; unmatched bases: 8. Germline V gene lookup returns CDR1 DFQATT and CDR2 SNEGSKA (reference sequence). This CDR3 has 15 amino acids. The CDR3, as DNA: TGCAGTGCTAGAGGGGAGCCCGGGACTAGCAATGAGCAGTTCTTC. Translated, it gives CSARGEPGTSNEQFF.

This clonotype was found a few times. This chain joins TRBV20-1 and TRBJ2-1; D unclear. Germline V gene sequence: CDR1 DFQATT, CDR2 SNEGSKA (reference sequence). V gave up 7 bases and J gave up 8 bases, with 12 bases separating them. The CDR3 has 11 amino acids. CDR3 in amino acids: CSVQSGDEQFF. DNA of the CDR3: TGCAGTGTCCAGAGTGGGGATGAGCAGTTCTTC.

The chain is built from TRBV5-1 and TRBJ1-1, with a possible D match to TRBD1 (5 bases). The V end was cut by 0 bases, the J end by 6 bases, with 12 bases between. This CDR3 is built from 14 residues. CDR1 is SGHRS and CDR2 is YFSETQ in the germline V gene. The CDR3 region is CASSLAGGRSEAFF. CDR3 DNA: TGCGCCAGCAGCTTGGCCGGGGGAAGGTCTGAAGCTTTCTTT.

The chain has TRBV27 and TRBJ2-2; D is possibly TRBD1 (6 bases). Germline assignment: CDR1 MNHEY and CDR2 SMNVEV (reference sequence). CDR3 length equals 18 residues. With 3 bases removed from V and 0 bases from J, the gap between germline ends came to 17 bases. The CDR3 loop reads CASSFRAIGGTNTGELFF. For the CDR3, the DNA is TGTGCCAGCAGTTTCAGAGCGATAGGGGGAACGAACACCGGGGAGCTGTTTTTT.

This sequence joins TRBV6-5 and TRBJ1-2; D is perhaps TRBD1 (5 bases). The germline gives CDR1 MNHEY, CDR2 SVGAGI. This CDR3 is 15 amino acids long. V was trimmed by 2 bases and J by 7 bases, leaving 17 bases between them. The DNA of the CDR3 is TGTGCCAGCAGTTACCCTATGGGACCGAAAGTTGGCTACACCTTC. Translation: CASSYPMGPKVGYTF.